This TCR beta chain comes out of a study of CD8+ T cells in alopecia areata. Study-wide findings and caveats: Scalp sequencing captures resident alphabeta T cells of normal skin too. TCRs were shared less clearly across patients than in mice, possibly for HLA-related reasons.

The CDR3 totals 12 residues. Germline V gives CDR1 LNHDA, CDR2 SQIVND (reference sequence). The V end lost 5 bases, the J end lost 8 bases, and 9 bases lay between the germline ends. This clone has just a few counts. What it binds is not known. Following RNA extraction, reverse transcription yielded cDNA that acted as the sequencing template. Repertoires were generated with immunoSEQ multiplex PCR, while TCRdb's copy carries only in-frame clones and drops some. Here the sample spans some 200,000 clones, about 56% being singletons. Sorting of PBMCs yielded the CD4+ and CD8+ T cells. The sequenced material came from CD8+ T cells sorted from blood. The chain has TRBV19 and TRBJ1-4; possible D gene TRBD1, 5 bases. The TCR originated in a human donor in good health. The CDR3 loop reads CASSWGQEKLFF. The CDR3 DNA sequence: TGTGCCAGTAGTTGGGGCCAAGAAAAACTGTTTTTT.